These 32 T cell receptor beta chains originate from one sample sequenced in a study of human T cells and chemical hapten exposure. Individual cDNA molecules had unique molecular identifiers attached to them by the library. MiXCR, applied by TCRdb to the reads, yields one record per CDR3 protein. The sample consists of around 120,000 distinct CDR3 sequences, 8.5% to 9% of them appearing once. It was unfractionated whole blood from which total RNA was extracted. Sequencing was done on a sample of whole blood. These receptors came from a human donor in good health. Some clones in this sample may be carry-over from other donors' samples.

This chain links TRBV3-1 with TRBJ2-1, with TRBD1 as a possible D gene (5 bases). CDR1 is LGHDT and CDR2 is YNNKEL in the germline V gene (reference sequence). CDR3 length: 16 amino acids. Trimming pared 1 base from V and 4 bases from J, leaving 14 bases between. The CDR3 is CASSQVLGAGYNEQFF. The CDR3 bases are TGTGCCAGCAGCCAAGTCCTTGGGGCAGGTTACAATGAGCAGTTCTTC.

This clonotype showed up many times. The chain is built from TRBV6-6 and TRBJ1-1; no clear D gene. The V gene's germline CDR1 is MNHNY and CDR2 SVGAGI (reference sequence). V lost 4 bases and J lost 4, with 13 bases in between. The CDR3 covers 14 residues. This CDR3 reads CASSSSAVRTEAFF. CDR3 DNA sequence: TGTGCCAGCAGTTCGTCGGCCGTTCGCACTGAAGCTTTCTTT.

The V call is TRBV3-1, the J call TRBJ2-7, with D perhaps TRBD2 (5 bases). Germline V CDR1 and CDR2: LGHDT, YNNKEL (reference sequence). This CDR3 comprises 17 residues. V was shortened by 4 bases and J by 0 bases, with 19 bases between the two germline ends. CDR3 amino acids: CASSPPWESGHSYEQYF. CDR3 DNA: TGTGCCAGCAGCCCCCCCTGGGAAAGCGGCCACTCCTACGAGCAGTACTTC.

Ten or more counts support this clonotype. The gene calls are TRBV19 and TRBJ1-6, with TRBD1 as a possible D gene (5 bases). CDR1 LNHDA and CDR2 SQIVND come from the germline V gene (reference sequence). The CDR3 is made up of 13 amino acids. V was clipped by 8 bases and J by 7 bases, with 12 bases between them. The CDR3 spells CASRGTANSPLHF. DNA of the CDR3: TGTGCCAGTCGCGGGACGGCGAATTCACCCCTCCACTTT.

This clonotype has just a few counts. This rearrangement joins TRBV10-3 to TRBJ2-1; D call uncertain. The V gene's germline CDR1 is ENHRY and CDR2 SYGVKD. V was shortened by 2 bases and J by 8 bases, with 13 bases between the two germline ends. This CDR3 spans 14 amino acids. CDR3 sequence: CAISEANRADEQFF. The CDR3 nucleotides are TGTGCCATCAGTGAGGCCAACCGTGCAGATGAGCAGTTCTTC.

This clonotype was seen many times. The chain employs TRBV5-1 and TRBJ2-2; 7 bases are a match to TRBD1. After removal of 3 bases from V and 3 bases from J, the junction contained 2 bases not matched to a gene. CDR1 is SGHRS and CDR2 is YFSETQ in the germline V gene. The CDR3 sequence is 14 residues long. The CDR3 DNA reads TGCGCCAGCAGCTACGACAGGGACACCGGGGAGCTGTTTTTT. Translation: CASSYDRDTGELFF.

This clonotype was observed a single time. J is TRBJ2-2 and V is TRBV10-2; 13 bases agree with TRBD2. The CDR3 contains 14 residues. The V gene's germline CDR1 is WSHSY and CDR2 SAAADI. J was trimmed by 9 bases and V by 6 bases; bases with no gene match: 4. The CDR3 DNA reads TGCGCCAGCAGACTAGCGGGAGGGTCACGGGAGCTGTTTTTT. The encoded protein is CASRLAGGSRELFF.

This clonotype was observed many times. The chain employs TRBV7-9 and TRBJ1-1; unclear D gene. The CDR3 sequence is 13 residues long. Per the germline V gene, CDR1 is SEHNR and CDR2 is FQNEAQ (reference sequence). V was clipped by 5 bases and J by 7 bases, with 14 bases between them. The CDR3 bases are TGTGCCAGCAGCCAAGCTTTTCCAGGTGAAGCTTTCTTT. This gives the protein CASSQAFPGEAFF.

The chain joins TRBV3-1 to TRBJ2-1, with 7 bases fitting TRBD2. There are 14 residues in the CDR3. V dropped 3 bases and J dropped 3; count of bases not matched to a gene: 2. CDR1 is LGHDT, CDR2 YNNKEL, per germline (reference sequence). The CDR3 reads CASSQGGYYNEQFF. The CDR3 DNA is TGTGCCAGCAGCCAGGGGGGGTACTACAATGAGCAGTTCTTC.

This clonotype was recorded at least ten times. V and J are TRBV10-3 and TRBJ1-2; D is unclear. The CDR3 loop spans 17 amino acids. Deletions cut 0 bases from V and 0 bases from J, with 14 bases between. The germline gives CDR1 ENHRY, CDR2 SYGVKD. CDR3 amino acids: CAISESRAGYSNYGYTF. The CDR3 DNA follows: TGTGCCATCAGTGAGTCGAGGGCAGGATATTCTAACTATGGCTACACCTTC.

This clonotype occurred a few times. The rearrangement joins TRBV11-2 to TRBJ2-2; a weak D match, TRBD1 (5 bases). Germline V gene sequence: CDR1 SGHAT, CDR2 FQNNGV. V was shortened by 4 bases and J by 3 bases, with 27 bases between the two germline ends. This CDR3 is built from 20 residues. DNA for the CDR3: TGTGCCAGCAGCTCTTTACAGGTTCGGGCTATATCCTCGGACACCGGGGAGCTGTTTTTT. Translating gives CASSSLQVRAISSDTGELFF.

In its sample, this clonotype was seen a few times. The V gene is TRBV6-6, the J gene TRBJ1-1; D remains unclear. CDR3 length: 12 residues. Trimming took off 0 bases at V and 12 bases at J, with 11 bases between the two ends. Germline CDR1 MNHNY, CDR2 SVGAGI (reference sequence). CDR3 loop: CASSYSPHKTFF. The CDR3 DNA sequence: TGTGCCAGCAGTTACTCGCCACACAAAACTTTCTTT.

J is TRBJ1-5 and V is TRBV19; D is uncertain. Germline CDR1 and CDR2: LNHDA and SQIVND (reference sequence). The CDR3 sequence is 14 residues long. V was clipped by 2 bases and J by 4 bases, with 9 bases between them. The CDR3 loop reads CASSISLGNQPQHF. CDR3 in DNA: TGTGCCAGTAGTATAAGCTTGGGGAATCAGCCCCAGCATTTT.

This clonotype was observed a handful of times. This chain joins TRBV20-1 and TRBJ2-5, with D unclear. The CDR3 consists of 13 residues. V lost 6 bases and J 0 bases, leaving 11 bases between the germline ends. Germline CDR1 DFQATT, CDR2 SNEGSKA (reference sequence). The CDR3 protein is CSATEDNQETQYF. Written as DNA, the CDR3 is TGCAGTGCCACTGAAGACAACCAAGAGACCCAGTACTTC.

This clonotype was detected many times. In DNA, the CDR3 is TGTGCCAGCAGCATTGGCAGGGGATGGGCCAATGAGCAGTTCTTC. Amino acid sequence: CASSIGRGWANEQFF. The chain couples TRBV13 to TRBJ2-1; D possibly corresponds to TRBD1 (6 bases). CDR3 length: 15 amino acids. V was pared by 5 bases and J by 6 bases, with 17 bases between. Germline V gene data show CDR1 as PRHDT and CDR2 as FYEKMQ (reference sequence). Supplemented by reference TRBV13 and TRBJ2-1, the full variable domain reads AAGVIQSPRHLIKEKRETATLKCYPIPRHDTVYWYQQGPGQDPQFLISFYEKMQSDKGSIPDRFSAQQFSDYHSELNMSSLELGDSALYFCASSIGRGWANEQFFGPGTRLTVL.

This sequence joins TRBV14 and TRBJ2-2, with 13 nucleotides matching TRBD2. Germline loops: CDR1 SGHDN, CDR2 FVKESK. The CDR3 extends over 17 amino acids. Trimming took 4 bases from V and 5 from J; bases not matched to a gene: 7. CDR3 nucleotide sequence: TGTGCCAGCAGCCCGGGACTAGCGGGGCCCTTAACCGGGGAGCTGTTTTTT. Translated, it gives CASSPGLAGPLTGELFF.

This clonotype was detected ten times or more. V gene TRBV2 combines with J gene TRBJ1-2; the D is unclear. Germline assignment: CDR1 SNHLY and CDR2 FYNNEI. This CDR3 spans 14 amino acids. Trimming stripped 2 bases from V and 1 base from J, with 8 bases between. The CDR3 DNA follows: TGTGCCAGCAGTGAAAGGCTCATTAACTATGGCTACACCTTC. This encodes CASSERLINYGYTF.

This clonotype was seen a few times. The V and J genes are TRBV11-2 and TRBJ2-1; maybe TRBD1 (5 bases). The CDR3 has 14 amino acids. V was trimmed by 5 bases and J by 6 bases, leaving 14 bases between them. Germline V gene data show CDR1 as SGHAT and CDR2 as FQNNGV. This CDR3 is CASSPTTGANEQFF. DNA for the CDR3: TGTGCCAGCAGCCCGACCACAGGAGCCAATGAGCAGTTCTTC.

In the case of this clonotype: It may be a read error: a sequence one base away is much more abundant. The V gene is TRBV10-3, the J gene TRBJ1-1, with D perhaps matching TRBD1 (6 bases). This CDR3 comprises 14 residues. Looked up from germline, CDR1 is ENHRY and CDR2 is SYGVKD. CDR3 sequence reads: CATELGGAGTVAFF. DNA for the CDR3: TGTGCCACCGAATTGGGGGGCGCAGGCACTGTAGCTTTCTTT.

V and J are TRBV18 and TRBJ2-2; the match to TRBD1 covers 8 bases. Per the germline V gene, CDR1 is KGHSH and CDR2 is LQKENI. The junction had 4 bases not matched to a gene; V was cut back by 3 bases and J by 4 bases. This CDR3 has 15 residues. CDR3 in DNA: TGTGCCAGCTCACCGACAGGGGTTCGCACCGGGGAGCTGTTTTTT. Encoded protein: CASSPTGVRTGELFF.

This clonotype was counted between two and nine times. This chain uses TRBV20-1 with TRBJ2-5, with D possibly matching TRBD1 (6 bases). Germline V gene lookup returns CDR1 DFQATT and CDR2 SNEGSKA (reference sequence). The CDR3 covers 12 residues. Deletions cut 3 bases from V and 4 bases from J, with 9 bases between. The CDR3 spells CSASTGRETQYF. CDR3 DNA sequence: TGCAGTGCTAGTACAGGGAGAGAGACCCAGTACTTC.

The gene calls are TRBV5-1 and TRBJ2-7; D unclear. Germline V lookup: CDR1 SGHRS, CDR2 YFSETQ. CDR3 length: 16 residues. Trimming left V 0 bases short and J 1 base short, with 14 bases between. The CDR3, as DNA: TGCGCCAGCAGCTTGGCTGGATTTGGGGTGTCCTACGAGCAGTACTTC. Translated, it gives CASSLAGFGVSYEQYF.

This clonotype was observed a handful of times. J is TRBJ2-2 and V is TRBV5-6, with D uncertain. The CDR3 is 13 residues long. V was pared by 2 bases and J by 6 bases, with 8 bases between. CDR1 is SGHDT and CDR2 is YYEEEE in the germline V gene. CDR3 region: CASSFSIPGELFF. The CDR3 nucleotides are TGTGCCAGCAGCTTTAGTATTCCCGGGGAGCTGTTTTTT.

This clonotype occurred a few times. The junction departs from the called germline gene at one end, perhaps through a read error. The V gene is TRBV27, the J gene TRBJ2-7; D not certain. Germline V gene sequence: CDR1 MNHEY, CDR2 SMNVEV (reference sequence). CDR3 length: 13 amino acids. CDR3 region: CASSLSPSHEQYF. The CDR3 region has the DNA TGTGCCAGCAGTTTATCTCCCTCCCACGAGCAGTACTTC.

In its sample, this clonotype was seen many times. The rearrangement links TRBV5-4 to TRBJ2-2; D might be TRBD2 (8 bases). From germline, CDR1 is SGHNT and CDR2 YYREEE (reference sequence). V gave up 4 bases and J gave up 1 base, with 17 bases separating them. This CDR3 has 17 residues. In DNA, the CDR3 is TGTGCCAGCAGCACCCGACAGGGACTAGGGAACACCGGGGAGCTGTTTTTT. Protein: CASSTRQGLGNTGELFF.

This clonotype was observed at least ten times. The chain couples TRBV6-5 to TRBJ2-5; D is possibly TRBD2 (6 bases). The ends were cut back, 6 bases at V and 7 bases at J, with 18 bases in the middle. Germline CDR1 MNHEY, CDR2 SVGAGI. The CDR3 spans 14 residues. The CDR3 is CASRPRDSQRTQYF. CDR3 DNA: TGTGCCAGCAGACCTCGGGACTCCCAAAGGACCCAGTACTTC.

This rearrangement joins TRBV5-1 to TRBJ2-7; 10 bases agree with TRBD2. Germline assignment: CDR1 SGHRS and CDR2 YFSETQ. The CDR3 runs 15 residues. Trimming cost V 0 bases and J 7 bases; bases outside gene matches: 7. CDR3 protein: CASSLVSSGSREQYF. CDR3 DNA sequence: TGCGCCAGCAGCTTGGTGTCTAGCGGGAGTCGGGAGCAGTACTTC.

About this clonotype itself: At one end, the junction sequence differs from germline, possibly due to a read error. This rearrangement joins TRBV29-1 to TRBJ2-1; perhaps TRBD2 as D (5 bases). Germline values: CDR1 SQVTM, CDR2 ANQGSEA. This CDR3 is built from 16 residues. The CDR3 sequence is CSIDGLSGVAYNEQFF. The CDR3 DNA follows: TGTAGCATTGATGGACTCAGCGGAGTGGCCTACAATGAGCAGTTCTTC.

This clonotype was seen a few times. The rearrangement uses TRBV12-3 or TRBV12-4 and TRBJ2-5, with 10 bases lining up with TRBD2. Germline trimming cut 4 bases from V and 11 bases from J; bases unmatched to any gene: 4. The CDR3 runs 12 residues. For the CDR3, the DNA is TGTGCCAGCAGTTCATCTAGCGGGGGACAGTACTTC. Amino acid sequence: CASSSSSGGQYF.

This clonotype was seen ten or more times. The rearrangement links TRBV15 to TRBJ2-5; possibly TRBD2 for D (6 bases). Deletions cut 4 bases from V and 5 bases from J, with 14 bases between. Looked up from germline, CDR1 is LNHNV and CDR2 is YYDKDF (reference sequence). The CDR3 sequence is 14 residues long. CDR3 DNA sequence: TGTGCCACCAGCACCCGGAGGGCCGGGGAGACCCAGTACTTC. Translation gives CATSTRRAGETQYF. Full variable domain (remainder filled in from reference TRBV15 and TRBJ2-5): DAMVIQNPRYQVTQFGKPVTLSCSQTLNHNVMYWYQQKSSQAPKLLFHYYDKDFNNEADTPDNFQSRRPNTSFCFLDIRSPGLGDTAMYLCATSTRRAGETQYFGPGTRLLVL.

There are a few counts of this clonotype. The V gene is TRBV10-3, the J gene TRBJ1-1; TRBD1 agrees at 8 bases. Per germline, CDR1 ENHRY and CDR2 SYGVKD. The V segment lost 2 bases and the J segment 4 bases; nucleotides outside the gene matches: 6. The CDR3 has 15 residues. The CDR3 spells CAISEAGQGSTEAFF. In DNA form, the CDR3 reads TGTGCCATCAGTGAGGCCGGACAGGGCAGCACTGAAGCTTTCTTT.

This chain uses TRBV20-1 with TRBJ2-3; D gene uncertain. Germline V lookup: CDR1 DFQATT, CDR2 SNEGSKA (reference sequence). This CDR3 is 14 amino acids long. V was clipped by 6 bases and J by 3 bases, with 16 bases between them. The CDR3 reads CSAGKGMMTDTQYF. The CDR3 DNA follows: TGCAGTGCGGGTAAAGGAATGATGACAGATACGCAGTATTTT.